This T cell receptor (beta chain) was observed in a study of T cells in Graves' hyperthyroidism and ophthalmopathy. Study-wide results and limits: A model of 13 V-J pairs discriminated ophthalmopathy from stable hyperthyroidism. Ophthalmopathy, as predicted by the model, came a median approximately 5.9 months after the prediction.

Notes on this clonotype: Its matching antigen is unknown.

Patients with uncontrolled infections, other autoimmune diseases, pregnancy or lactation were excluded. TCR beta CDR3 regions were amplified from RNA transcripts. Researchers ran a first-round RT-PCR on the TCR CDR3 using the HTBI primer set. Using its own MiXCR run on the multiplex PCR reads, TCRdb lists one record per CDR3 protein. The table has 660,000 or so distinct CDR3 sequences, approximately 42% seen once. The source of this sequence is an adult man with Graves' disease, either hyperthyroidism or ophthalmopathy (not recorded which). The sample consisted of peripheral blood or thyroid tissue (not recorded which).

The CDR3 DNA is TGCAGTGCTAGGGCTAGCGGGAGGTCCTACGAGCAGTACTTC. Protein product: CSARASGRSYEQYF. This chain uses TRBV20-1 with TRBJ2-7, with 11 bases that match TRBD2. This CDR3 has 14 residues. Losses at the gene ends were 3 bases for V and 1 base for J; bases not matched to a gene: 2. Germline V gene data show CDR1 as DFQATT and CDR2 as SNEGSKA (reference sequence).